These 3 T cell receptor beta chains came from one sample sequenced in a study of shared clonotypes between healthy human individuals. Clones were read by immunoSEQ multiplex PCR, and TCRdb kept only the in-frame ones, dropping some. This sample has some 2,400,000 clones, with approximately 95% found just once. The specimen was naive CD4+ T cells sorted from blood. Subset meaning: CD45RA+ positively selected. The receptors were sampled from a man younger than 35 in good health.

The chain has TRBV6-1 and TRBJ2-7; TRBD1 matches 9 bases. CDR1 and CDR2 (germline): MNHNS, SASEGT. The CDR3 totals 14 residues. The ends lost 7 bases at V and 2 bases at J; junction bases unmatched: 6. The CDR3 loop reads CASIAGTGPYEQYF. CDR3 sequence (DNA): TGTGCCAGCATCGCCGGGACAGGGCCCTACGAGCAGTACTTC.

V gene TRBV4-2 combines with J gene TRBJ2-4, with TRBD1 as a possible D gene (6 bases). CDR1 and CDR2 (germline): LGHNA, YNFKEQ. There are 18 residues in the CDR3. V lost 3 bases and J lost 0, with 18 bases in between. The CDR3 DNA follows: TGTGCCAGCAGCCAGGTAGGGGGACGAGTACTAGCCAAAAACATTCAGTACTTC. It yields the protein CASSQVGGRVLAKNIQYF.

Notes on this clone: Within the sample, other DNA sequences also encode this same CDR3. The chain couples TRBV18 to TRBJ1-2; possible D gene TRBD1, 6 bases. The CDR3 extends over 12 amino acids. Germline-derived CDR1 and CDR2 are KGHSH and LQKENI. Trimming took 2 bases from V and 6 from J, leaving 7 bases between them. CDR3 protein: CASSPAGDGYTF. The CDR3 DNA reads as TGTGCCAGCTCACCAGCAGGGGATGGCTACACCTTC. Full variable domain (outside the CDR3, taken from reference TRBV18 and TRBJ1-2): NAGVMQNPRHLVRRRGQEARLRCSPMKGHSHVYWYRQLPEEGLKFMVYLQKENIIDESGMPKERFSAEFPKEGPSILRIQQVVRGDSAAYFCASSPAGDGYTFGSGTRLTVV.